The present entry profiles one TCR beta chain with its context. Which antigen it targets is not known. No qualities accompany the bases; no much larger clone lies one base away. The entry originates in a study of blood T cell repertoires in COVID-19 (dated by TCRdb to between 2020 and 2021). Regarding the research as a whole: The collaborator samples originated in the United States, Italy and Spain and spanned the acute and convalescent phases of COVID-19. The prospective study material was composed of cDNA or gDNA derived from T cells, B-cell-depleted T cells, or PBMCs. The dataset comprised deeply sampled blood TCRbeta repertoires from subjects exposed to, actively infected with, or recovered from COVID-19. The repertoires were released in a freely available public database meant as a resource for research on the immune response to SARS-CoV-2. Samples came from the ongoing ImmuneRACE study (first 160 participants) plus 1,254 subjects from 6 global collaborators. Nearly every sample came with metadata listing a de-identified subject ID, COVID-19 status, age in years and sex. Where available, HLA class I and class II types were taken from metadata supplied by the sample provider and were not determined by assay-based typing. Paper-wide results and their limitations: The quantity of clinical and demographic metadata differed by source and by participant and was supplied without curation.

Whole blood was collected in K2EDTA tubes by collaborating institutions according to the institutions' own protocols. Collaborator samples were shipped for TCRbeta analysis as frozen whole blood, isolated PBMCs, or DNA extracted from either sample type. V loses 0 bases at its end and J loses 1 base; junction bases beyond the gene matches: 8. The CDR3 measures 17 amino acids from cysteine to phenylalanine. Only the CDR3 part of the read is kept: 51 bases, read in frame from the first base. From a lookup of the germline V gene, CDR1 and CDR2 are SGDLS and YYNGEE. TCRbeta CDR3 regions were amplified from genomic DNA using the immunoSEQ Assay, a bias-controlled multiplex PCR. Regarding the original processing steps: Within the assay, amplification of reference gene primers was used to estimate how many nucleated cells each sample contained. Sequence reads were collapsed and filtered to measure the absolute abundance of every unique TCRbeta CDR3 rearrangement. For each sample, productive Simpson clonality was calculated as the square root of Simpson's diversity index across productive rearrangements. TCRdb retrieved this table from immuneACCESS and kept in-frame rearrangements only. Not all clones are present; in checked studies, unresolved V genes account for under half, and no reason is known for the remainder. V and J calls and clone size follow that table, whereas D and trimming were derived from the DNA. A total of some 67,000 clones appear in this sample, about four fifths of them only once. Of the sample, 6.3% falls within the top ten clones.

The rearrangement combines TRBV9 with TRBJ2-5; 8 middle bases align to TRBD2. This receptor was identified in a woman in her fifties or sixties with acute or convalescent COVID-19. Material: peripheral blood. The CDR3: CASSVGSSGGTQETQYF. In nucleotides, the sequence is TGTGCCAGCAGCGTAGGATCCAGCGGGGGAACCCAAGAGACCCAGTACTTC.